The rows below give T cell receptor beta chains drawn from one sample of a study of Ad26.COV2.S vaccination and SARS-CoV-2 variants. Assay: immunoSEQ multiplex PCR; the TCRdb copy retains only in-frame clones and omits some. The table has tens of thousands of clones, around 83% seen once; the top ten hold approximately 44%. This sample comprised peripheral blood, obtained after recovery from COVID-19. These receptors all stem from a human donor who had recovered from COVID-19. Each CDR3 is given with its conserved first and last residue. Each record gives: D gene, clone size, J gene, V gene, CDR3 protein, CDR3 DNA. The D gene is left open where the match is weak. Size is omitted from some rows. Given values are once, few, many or a class for expanded clones.

d_gene: .; abundance: .; j_gene: TRBJ1-1; v_gene: TRBV24-1; CDR3aa: CATSDGGRVGTEAFF; CDR3nt: TGTGCCACCAGTGATGGGGGCAGGGTGGGCACTGAAGCTTTCTTT
d_gene: TRBD2; abundance: .; j_gene: TRBJ2-3; v_gene: TRBV6-5; CDR3aa: CASSYTPSGATDTQYF; CDR3nt: TGTGCCAGCAGTTACACCCCTAGCGGGGCGACAGATACGCAGTATTTT
d_gene: .; abundance: .; j_gene: TRBJ1-2; v_gene: TRBV18; CDR3aa: CASSPPSSTKGFDTF; CDR3nt: TGTGCCAGCTCACCACCTTCGTCAACAAAGGGATTCGACACCTTC
d_gene: TRBD1; abundance: .; j_gene: TRBJ2-7; v_gene: TRBV25-1; CDR3aa: CASSDWGQGIYEQYF; CDR3nt: TGTGCCAGCAGTGATTGGGGACAGGGGATCTACGAGCAGTACTTC
d_gene: .; abundance: .; j_gene: TRBJ1-5; v_gene: TRBV7-8; CDR3aa: CASSLRAGGPPQHF; CDR3nt: TGTGCCAGCAGCTTACGGGCAGGCGGGCCACCCCAGCATTTT
d_gene: .; abundance: few; j_gene: TRBJ2-1; v_gene: TRBV28; CDR3aa: CASARGGLSYNEQFF; CDR3nt: TGTGCCAGCGCGAGGGGGGGGTTATCCTACAATGAGCAGTTCTTC
d_gene: TRBD1; abundance: .; j_gene: TRBJ1-1; v_gene: TRBV18; CDR3aa: CASSPGTGNTEAFF; CDR3nt: TGTGCCAGCTCACCAGGGACAGGGAACACTGAAGCTTTCTTT
d_gene: TRBD2; abundance: .; j_gene: TRBJ2-1; v_gene: TRBV6-4; CDR3aa: CASSASSGRGNEQFF; CDR3nt: TGTGCCAGCAGTGCCTCTAGCGGGAGAGGCAATGAGCAGTTCTTC
d_gene: .; abundance: .; j_gene: TRBJ2-2; v_gene: TRBV11-1; CDR3aa: CASSLARPTSTGELFF; CDR3nt: TGTGCCAGCAGCTTAGCTCGACCTACTTCCACCGGGGAGCTGTTTTTT
d_gene: .; abundance: .; j_gene: TRBJ2-3; v_gene: TRBV5-1; CDR3aa: CASSFGSSAGDTQYF; CDR3nt: TGCGCCAGCAGCTTTGGGTCTAGTGCAGGGGATACGCAGTATTTT
d_gene: TRBD2; abundance: .; j_gene: TRBJ2-5; v_gene: TRBV5-1; CDR3aa: CASSPGGREETQYF; CDR3nt: TGCGCCAGCAGCCCGGGAGGGCGGGAAGAGACCCAGTACTTC
d_gene: .; abundance: .; j_gene: TRBJ2-1; v_gene: TRBV10-3; CDR3aa: CAIGVLNEQFF; CDR3nt: TGTGCCATCGGGGTTTTGAATGAGCAGTTCTTC
d_gene: .; abundance: .; j_gene: TRBJ1-2; v_gene: TRBV19; CDR3aa: CASSGRQVYGYTF; CDR3nt: TGTGCCAGTAGTGGTCGGCAGGTCTATGGCTACACCTTC
d_gene: TRBD2; abundance: .; j_gene: TRBJ2-1; v_gene: TRBV30; CDR3aa: CAWSGLAGSNEQFF; CDR3nt: TGTGCCTGGAGTGGGCTAGCGGGAAGCAATGAGCAGTTCTTC
d_gene: .; abundance: .; j_gene: TRBJ2-3; v_gene: TRBV6-1; CDR3aa: CASSESLGPGDTQYF; CDR3nt: TGTGCCAGCAGTGAAAGTCTAGGCCCCGGAGATACGCAGTATTTT
d_gene: .; abundance: .; j_gene: TRBJ1-4; v_gene: TRBV30; CDR3aa: CAWSRQGNEKLFF; CDR3nt: TGTGCCTGGAGTCGGCAGGGGAATGAAAAACTGTTTTTT
d_gene: .; abundance: .; j_gene: TRBJ1-1; v_gene: TRBV10-1; CDR3aa: CASSHTVGEAFF; CDR3nt: TGCGCCAGCAGTCATACGGTTGGTGAAGCTTTCTTT
d_gene: TRBD2; abundance: few; j_gene: TRBJ2-3; v_gene: TRBV30; CDR3aa: CAWSVGGAGGPSTDTQYF; CDR3nt: TGTGCCTGGAGTGTAGGGGGAGCGGGAGGGCCTAGCACAGATACGCAGTATTTT
d_gene: .; abundance: once; j_gene: TRBJ1-5; v_gene: TRBV19; CDR3aa: CASSPAGGPNQPQHF; CDR3nt: TGTGCCAGTAGTCCCGCCGGAGGGCCCAATCAGCCCCAGCATTTT
d_gene: TRBD1; abundance: .; j_gene: TRBJ1-5; v_gene: TRBV29-1; CDR3aa: CSVGVTGGESQPQHF; CDR3nt: TGCAGCGTCGGCGTCACAGGGGGCGAGTCTCAGCCCCAGCATTTT
d_gene: .; abundance: .; j_gene: TRBJ1-5; v_gene: TRBV24-1; CDR3aa: CATSDQGTGEYQPQHF; CDR3nt: TGTGCCACCAGTGACCAGGGGACGGGGGAATATCAGCCCCAGCATTTT
d_gene: .; abundance: once; j_gene: TRBJ2-7; v_gene: TRBV5-8; CDR3aa: CASSLGDSSYEQYF; CDR3nt: TGTGCCAGCAGCCTTGGAGACAGCTCCTACGAGCAGTACTTC
d_gene: .; abundance: once; j_gene: TRBJ1-1; v_gene: TRBV9; CDR3aa: CASSVEAHLGTEAFF; CDR3nt: TGTGCCAGCAGCGTAGAAGCGCACCTCGGGACTGAAGCTTTCTTT
d_gene: .; abundance: .; j_gene: TRBJ1-1; v_gene: TRBV29-1; CDR3aa: CSVEGVRDRSNTEAFF; CDR3nt: TGCAGCGTTGAAGGTGTGAGAGACAGATCCAACACTGAAGCTTTCTTT
d_gene: .; abundance: .; j_gene: TRBJ1-1; v_gene: TRBV14; CDR3aa: CASSQAAGTMNTEAFF; CDR3nt: TGTGCCAGCAGCCAAGCCGCCGGGACCATGAACACTGAAGCTTTCTTT
d_gene: .; abundance: .; j_gene: TRBJ1-6; v_gene: TRBV2; CDR3aa: CASVRETGSPLHF; CDR3nt: TGTGCCAGCGTCCGGGAGACGGGTTCACCCCTCCACTTT
d_gene: .; abundance: .; j_gene: TRBJ2-1; v_gene: TRBV11-2; CDR3aa: CASSPYNEQFF; CDR3nt: TGTGCCAGCAGCCCTTACAATGAGCAGTTCTTC
d_gene: TRBD2; abundance: .; j_gene: TRBJ2-1; v_gene: TRBV18; CDR3aa: CASSPKPGGMFGNEQFF; CDR3nt: TGTGCCAGCTCACCTAAGCCGGGGGGAATGTTTGGGAATGAGCAGTTCTTC
d_gene: .; abundance: once; j_gene: TRBJ1-2; v_gene: TRBV30; CDR3aa: CAWRPRGAVGYTF; CDR3nt: TGTGCCTGGAGACCCCGGGGGGCGGTTGGCTACACCTTC
d_gene: TRBD2; abundance: .; j_gene: TRBJ2-7; v_gene: TRBV7-9; CDR3aa: CASSSYREGGEQYF; CDR3nt: TGTGCCAGCAGCTCTTACCGGGAGGGGGGCGAGCAGTACTTC
d_gene: TRBD1; abundance: .; j_gene: TRBJ1-1; v_gene: TRBV18; CDR3aa: CASSPPAGGFMNTEAFF; CDR3nt: TGTGCCAGCTCACCACCGGCAGGGGGATTCATGAACACTGAAGCTTTCTTT
d_gene: .; abundance: .; j_gene: TRBJ2-7; v_gene: TRBV18; CDR3aa: CASSPGGVLTYEQYF; CDR3nt: TGTGCCAGCTCACCTGGGGGAGTCCTGACCTACGAGCAGTACTTC
d_gene: TRBD1; abundance: .; j_gene: TRBJ2-1; v_gene: TRBV29-1; CDR3aa: CSAQGANEQFF; CDR3nt: TGCAGCGCACAGGGGGCCAATGAGCAGTTCTTC